This T cell receptor beta chain is drawn from a study of beta chain features in type 1 diabetes. Expressed TCRB transcripts were sequenced, since all the RNA that had been isolated was reverse transcribed. Data came from immunoSEQ multiplex PCR; TCRdb stores just in-frame clones and leaves some out. Of roughly 230,000 clones in the sample, more than 9% were seen once. Comments on this clone: Antigen: not known.

Sorting of CD4+ naive, central memory, regulatory and stem cell-like memory cells was performed via CD45RO/CCR7/CD25/CD127/CD95/CD27. Purity exceeding 95% was reached by all sorted populations. CDR3 length: 15 amino acids. Trimming removed 2 bases from V and 0 bases from J; junction bases left unmatched: 4. CDR1 is SGHRS, CDR2 YFSETQ, per germline. Study outcomes and limitations: A moderate, significant TCRB CDR3 shortening appeared in type 1 diabetes across four CD4+ subsets.

The V and J genes are TRBV5-1 and TRBJ2-7; 8 nucleotides match TRBD2. The clonotype originates from a woman younger than 35 in good health. The sample taken for sequencing was naive CD4+ T cells from blood. The DNA of the CDR3 is TGCGCCAGCAGCTTCACGGGAGGGAGCTCCTACGAGCAGTACTTC. Translation gives CASSFTGGSSYEQYF.